The T cell receptor beta chain described here comes from a study of T cell responses to AZD1222 COVID-19 vaccine. Method: immunoSEQ multiplex PCR; TCRdb's copy keeps in-frame clones and lacks some. In the table there are some 150,000 clones, about 86% of which are singletons. Germline loops: CDR1 MNHNY, CDR2 SVGAGI (reference sequence). The CDR3 sequence is 14 residues long. Germline trimming cut 6 bases from V and 0 bases from J; bases unmatched to any gene: 4. The sequencing here drew on peripheral blood, taken on day 0 of MenACWY control vaccination. This sequence originates from an adult in good health. The V call is TRBV6-6, the J call TRBJ1-2, with 7 positions matching TRBD1. Here the CDR3 DNA reads TGTGCCAGCAGGGGGACAGCATCTAACTATGGCTACACCTTC. Protein product: CASRGTASNYGYTF.